Listed below are T cell receptor beta chains from one sample, sequenced in a study of neurological immune-mediated disorders. TCRdb reprocessed the 5' RACE reads with MiXCR, giving one entry per CDR3 protein. The data contain roughly 60,000 distinct CDR3 sequences, around 5.2% of them singletons. The specimen sequenced was PBMCs. The receptors stem from a woman aged 45 to 65 with multiple sclerosis. The conserved cysteine and the conserved F or W are not part of the CDR3 here. Expanded clones get a size class; other rows say once, few or many, or leave the size out.

clone_size: -
j_call: TRBJ1-4
v_call: TRBV6-2/TRBV6-3
cdr3_aa: ASSPAWAATEKLF

clone_size: many
j_call: TRBJ1-4
v_call: TRBV27
cdr3_aa: ASSLAGWGSNEKLF

clone_size: many
j_call: TRBJ1-5
v_call: TRBV10-3
cdr3_aa: AISATGSNQPQH

clone_size: many
j_call: TRBJ1-3
v_call: TRBV7-9
cdr3_aa: ASSPGQTGNTIY

clone_size: many
j_call: TRBJ2-2
v_call: TRBV6-4
cdr3_aa: ASSDEPGLSTGELF

clone_size: many
j_call: TRBJ2-3
v_call: TRBV7-8
cdr3_aa: ASRKGRLAGTDTQY

clone_size: many
j_call: TRBJ2-1
v_call: TRBV5-1
cdr3_aa: ASSWKAGRNEQF

clone_size: few
j_call: TRBJ1-1
v_call: TRBV4-2
cdr3_aa: ASSQVTRKQNTEAF

clone_size: few
j_call: TRBJ2-3
v_call: TRBV5-1
cdr3_aa: ASSFSGGSTDTQY

clone_size: many
j_call: TRBJ2-6
v_call: TRBV6-6
cdr3_aa: ASCGVLGSGANVLT

clone_size: many
j_call: TRBJ1-1
v_call: TRBV12-3/TRBV12-4
cdr3_aa: ASTDGSMNTEAF

clone_size: many
j_call: TRBJ2-4
v_call: TRBV9
cdr3_aa: ASSVRAGAKNIQY

clone_size: many
j_call: TRBJ1-1
v_call: TRBV6-5
cdr3_aa: ASSLDGMNTEAF

clone_size: many
j_call: TRBJ2-5
v_call: TRBV6-2/TRBV6-3
cdr3_aa: ASSYASQETQY

clone_size: many
j_call: TRBJ1-1
v_call: TRBV10-3
cdr3_aa: AISEPGNVNTEAF

clone_size: many
j_call: TRBJ1-5
v_call: TRBV2
cdr3_aa: ASSEALGPQH

clone_size: many
j_call: TRBJ1-1
v_call: TRBV29-1
cdr3_aa: SFEENTEAF

clone_size: many
j_call: TRBJ2-3
v_call: TRBV5-5
cdr3_aa: ASSSLAGVDTQY

clone_size: many
j_call: TRBJ2-3
v_call: TRBV29-1
cdr3_aa: SVVGTMNTQY

clone_size: many
j_call: TRBJ1-5
v_call: TRBV15
cdr3_aa: ATSRISTGTSWPQH

clone_size: many
j_call: TRBJ1-6
v_call: TRBV4-2
cdr3_aa: ASSQGGHSPLH

clone_size: many
j_call: TRBJ2-3
v_call: TRBV28
cdr3_aa: ASSLTAEGTDTQY

clone_size: many
j_call: TRBJ1-5
v_call: TRBV11-2
cdr3_aa: ASSRGSNQPQH

clone_size: few
j_call: TRBJ2-1
v_call: TRBV10-3
cdr3_aa: AISSGRNEQF

clone_size: few
j_call: TRBJ1-5
v_call: TRBV5-1
cdr3_aa: ASSPDRNQPQN

clone_size: -
j_call: TRBJ2-5
v_call: TRBV12-3/TRBV12-4
cdr3_aa: ASRTGGTQY

clone_size: many
j_call: TRBJ2-2
v_call: TRBV5-5
cdr3_aa: ASRNERGPGELF

clone_size: many
j_call: TRBJ2-1
v_call: TRBV24-1
cdr3_aa: ATSGRVNEQF

clone_size: medium-sized
j_call: TRBJ1-4
v_call: TRBV5-1
cdr3_aa: ASSLVSGREKLF

clone_size: many
j_call: TRBJ2-3
v_call: TRBV10-3
cdr3_aa: ATSGDTTDTQY

clone_size: many
j_call: TRBJ1-4
v_call: TRBV18
cdr3_aa: ASSPSGTNEKLF

clone_size: many
j_call: TRBJ2-5
v_call: TRBV9
cdr3_aa: ASSSGGVVETQY

clone_size: many
j_call: TRBJ2-1
v_call: TRBV7-2
cdr3_aa: ASSLEAGGNEQF

clone_size: -
j_call: TRBJ2-7
v_call: TRBV11-2
cdr3_aa: ASSTTLTEQY

clone_size: many
j_call: TRBJ2-3
v_call: TRBV20-1
cdr3_aa: SARGFTDTQY

clone_size: many
j_call: TRBJ1-5
v_call: TRBV7-2
cdr3_aa: ASSHRGEIGDQPQH

clone_size: many
j_call: TRBJ2-1
v_call: TRBV11-2
cdr3_aa: ASSPPSGYGEQF

clone_size: many
j_call: TRBJ2-2
v_call: TRBV9
cdr3_aa: ASSLRPTTGELF

clone_size: many
j_call: TRBJ2-7
v_call: TRBV3-1
cdr3_aa: ASSQGGEQY

clone_size: many
j_call: TRBJ1-2
v_call: TRBV9
cdr3_aa: ASSEGPLEGYGYT

clone_size: many
j_call: TRBJ2-1
v_call: TRBV20-1
cdr3_aa: SALSSEESSYNEQF

clone_size: many
j_call: TRBJ1-2
v_call: TRBV27
cdr3_aa: ASSPLGQGLGYT

clone_size: many
j_call: TRBJ2-5
v_call: TRBV15
cdr3_aa: ATSRVGKLGETQY

clone_size: many
j_call: TRBJ1-1
v_call: TRBV5-1
cdr3_aa: ASDLTGVNTEAF

clone_size: many
j_call: TRBJ1-1
v_call: TRBV19
cdr3_aa: ASSAGPAYTEAF

clone_size: -
j_call: TRBJ2-5
v_call: TRBV4-3
cdr3_aa: ASSQSSGTQETQY

clone_size: many
j_call: TRBJ2-1
v_call: TRBV5-1
cdr3_aa: ASSLASLTRNEQF

clone_size: many
j_call: TRBJ1-1
v_call: TRBV2
cdr3_aa: ASSEARWEVAEAF

clone_size: many
j_call: TRBJ2-4
v_call: TRBV4-2
cdr3_aa: ASSQTPITSGELAKNIQY

clone_size: -
j_call: TRBJ1-3
v_call: TRBV4-1
cdr3_aa: ASSQPILKSSGKTIY

clone_size: many
j_call: TRBJ1-2
v_call: TRBV28
cdr3_aa: ASSLSLGAGDYGYT

clone_size: many
j_call: TRBJ1-1
v_call: TRBV19
cdr3_aa: ASNSRTDEAF

clone_size: many
j_call: TRBJ1-5
v_call: TRBV24-1
cdr3_aa: ATSIGGDQPQH